These T cell receptor beta chains were read from a single sample in a study of blood T cells in healthy people across ages. One entry per CDR3 protein results from TCRdb running MiXCR on the 5' RACE reads. The data contain 750,000 to 950,000 distinct CDR3 sequences, roughly 24% of them singletons. Another study also made use of these data, one on T cells of mothers and their children.

The sample taken for sequencing was blood. These receptors were obtained from a boy between 5 and 17 years old in good health. CDR3s include the opening cysteine and the closing phenylalanine or tryptophan. D genes are given only for firm matches. Part of the rows lack a size; the others show once, few, many or a class for expanded clones.

size	J	V	D	CDR3	DNA
once	TRBJ2-1	TRBV6-5	NA	CASSRATGEQFF	TGTGCCAGCAGTAGGGCCACGGGTGAGCAGTTCTTC
few	TRBJ2-1	TRBV11-2	NA	CASRILPGNEQFF	TGTGCCAGCCGCATCCTACCGGGCAATGAGCAGTTCTTC
few	TRBJ1-2	TRBV21-1	NA	CASSVRDRGADYGYTF	TGTGCCAGCAGCGTGCGGGACAGGGGGGCCGACTATGGCTACACCTTC
NA	TRBJ2-1	TRBV20-1	TRBD2	CSADRTSGGSEQFF	TGCAGTGCTGATCGGACTAGCGGGGGGAGTGAGCAGTTCTTC
NA	TRBJ2-5	TRBV12-5	NA	CASGSGGLGVETQYF	TGTGCTAGTGGGTCTGGGGGTTTGGGAGTTGAGACCCAGTACTTC
few	TRBJ1-1	TRBV25-1	TRBD1	CASRDGTGVTEAFF	TGTGCCAGCAGGGATGGGACAGGGGTCACTGAAGCTTTCTTT
NA	TRBJ1-4	TRBV6-5	NA	CASSPTGAGNEKLFF	TGTGCCAGCAGTCCCACGGGGGCGGGGAATGAAAAACTGTTTTTT
few	TRBJ1-6	TRBV7-8	NA	CASSQGLMNSPLHF	TGTGCCAGCAGCCAGGGACTTATGAATTCACCCCTCCACTTT
NA	TRBJ2-4	TRBV6-1	NA	CASRDRGPLAKNIQYF	TGTGCCAGCAGGGATCGGGGGCCTCTAGCCAAAAACATTCAGTACTTC
NA	TRBJ1-2	TRBV12-3/TRBV12-4	TRBD1	CASSLVPGQGAAGYTF	TGTGCCAGCAGTTTGGTCCCGGGACAGGGGGCGGCTGGCTACACCTTC
NA	TRBJ2-1	TRBV7-2	NA	CASSLIAVYNEQFF	TGTGCCAGCAGCTTAATAGCCGTCTACAATGAGCAGTTCTTC
few	TRBJ2-7	TRBV5-1	NA	CASSFPGPSVSEQYF	TGCGCCAGCAGCTTTCCGGGACCCTCCGTCTCCGAGCAGTACTTC
few	TRBJ2-7	TRBV2	NA	CASSLEQQQYF	TGTGCCAGCAGTCTGGAGCAACAGCAGTACTTC
once	TRBJ1-2	TRBV12-3/TRBV12-4	NA	CASSLRGTTYGYTF	TGTGCCAGCAGTTTGCGGGGTACCACCTATGGCTACACCTTC
NA	TRBJ2-2	TRBV5-1	NA	CASRPQSTGELFF	TGCGCCAGCAGGCCTCAGAGCACCGGGGAGCTGTTTTTT
few	TRBJ2-7	TRBV30	TRBD1	CAWSRQGAYEQYF	TGTGCCTGGTCCCGCCAGGGGGCTTACGAGCAGTACTTC
NA	TRBJ2-1	TRBV6-2/TRBV6-3	NA	CASSPGLVNEQFF	TGTGCCAGCAGCCCAGGACTCGTCAATGAGCAGTTCTTC
NA	TRBJ2-5	TRBV27	TRBD1	CASRPSFLGGAWETQYF	TGTGCCAGCAGGCCGAGTTTCTTAGGGGGCGCTTGGGAGACCCAGTACTTC
NA	TRBJ1-3	TRBV12-3/TRBV12-4	TRBD1	CASSLDPRDSPIYF	TGTGCCAGCAGTTTAGACCCCCGGGACAGCCCCATATATTTT
few	TRBJ1-5	TRBV15	NA	CATSRGGQPQHF	TGTGCCACCAGCAGAGGGGGTCAGCCCCAGCATTTT
NA	TRBJ2-5	TRBV4-1	NA	CASSRVGGPNQETQYF	TGCGCCAGCAGCCGCGTCGGGGGGCCCAACCAAGAGACCCAGTACTTC
few	TRBJ1-5	TRBV20-1	NA	CSARDSRTAGAVNQPQHF	TGCAGTGCTAGAGATTCCCGAACGGCGGGGGCGGTCAATCAGCCCCAGCATTTT
few	TRBJ2-7	TRBV29-1	NA	CSVQDGYEQYF	TGCAGCGTACAAGACGGCTACGAGCAGTACTTC
NA	TRBJ2-5	TRBV12-3/TRBV12-4	NA	CASSPQGSTGQYF	TGTGCCAGCAGTCCACAGGGTAGTACGGGGCAGTACTTC
NA	TRBJ2-7	TRBV5-5	NA	CASSPSGPEQYF	TGTGCCAGCAGCCCTAGTGGTCCCGAGCAGTACTTC
few	TRBJ2-6	TRBV4-1	TRBD1	CASSQDRDRVDGANVLTF	TGCGCCAGCAGCCAAGATAGGGACAGGGTCGACGGGGCCAACGTCCTGACTTTC
NA	TRBJ2-3	TRBV4-2	NA	CASSPQGEGGRTDTQYF	TGTGCCAGCAGCCCCCAGGGGGAGGGGGGCCGCACAGATACGCAGTATTTT
few	TRBJ2-7	TRBV5-1	TRBD1	CASSYQTGAYEQYF	TGCGCTAGCAGCTACCAGACAGGGGCCTACGAGCAGTACTTC
NA	TRBJ2-7	TRBV6-5	TRBD1	CASSYLGQGADEQYF	TGTGCCAGCAGTTACCTGGGACAGGGGGCGGACGAGCAGTACTTC
few	TRBJ2-4	TRBV20-1	TRBD2	CSAPGTSGGVAIQYF	TGCAGTGCCCCGGGGACTAGCGGGGGGGTCGCCATTCAGTACTTC
few	TRBJ1-4	TRBV10-3	NA	CAISGGYSNEKLFF	TGTGCCATCAGTGGAGGGTACTCTAATGAAAAACTGTTTTTT
NA	TRBJ2-5	TRBV20-1	NA	CSARGGPGRLGDRTETQYF	TGCAGTGCTAGAGGAGGGCCGGGACGGCTGGGGGATCGGACAGAGACCCAGTACTTC
NA	TRBJ2-7	TRBV5-1	NA	CASSLIGQSHYEQYF	TGCGCCAGCAGCTTGATCGGGCAGAGCCACTACGAGCAGTACTTC
NA	TRBJ2-3	TRBV15	NA	CATGLPSSTDTQYF	TGTGCCACCGGGCTCCCTTCTAGCACAGATACGCAGTATTTT
few	TRBJ2-7	TRBV10-3	TRBD2	CAISESRRGDEQYF	TGTGCCATCAGTGAGTCGAGACGGGGGGACGAGCAGTACTTC
NA	TRBJ1-5	TRBV6-6	NA	CASSSRTNQPQHF	TGTGCCAGCAGTTCACGGACCAATCAGCCCCAGCATTTT
few	TRBJ1-5	TRBV18	NA	CASSQGLSGNQPQHF	TGTGCCAGCTCACAAGGGTTGTCAGGCAATCAGCCCCAGCATTTT
few	TRBJ1-4	TRBV20-1	NA	CSASTGQILEKLFF	TGCAGTGCTTCTACCGGGCAAATACTCGAAAAACTGTTTTTT
NA	TRBJ2-3	TRBV5-1	TRBD1	CASSPTGESDTQYF	TGCGCCAGCAGCCCCACAGGGGAAAGCGATACGCAGTATTTT
NA	TRBJ2-5	TRBV19	TRBD1	CASSMLSRDRGGETQYF	TGTGCCAGTAGTATGCTCTCCCGGGACAGGGGTGGGGAGACCCAGTACTTC
NA	TRBJ2-5	TRBV20-1	NA	CSADSGAYEGEQYF	TGCAGTGCGGATTCAGGGGCTTACGAAGGGGAGCAGTACTTC
NA	TRBJ1-2	TRBV20-1	NA	CSARDAGNYGYTF	TGCAGTGCTAGAGATGCAGGGAACTATGGCTACACCTTC
few	TRBJ2-7	TRBV15	TRBD1	CATSSWDSYFEQYF	TGTGCCACCAGCAGTTGGGACAGCTACTTTGAGCAGTACTTC
NA	TRBJ2-5	TRBV28	NA	CASSPDNGQETQYF	TGTGCCAGCAGCCCCGACAACGGCCAAGAGACCCAGTACTTC
NA	TRBJ1-1	TRBV25-1	NA	CASNEYKTAYEAFF	TGTGCCAGCAATGAATATAAAACAGCTTATGAAGCTTTCTTT
NA	TRBJ2-4	TRBV3-1	TRBD2	CASSLSWGGGENIQYF	TGTGCCAGCAGCCTTTCCTGGGGCGGGGGGGAAAACATTCAGTACTTC
NA	TRBJ1-1	TRBV7-3	TRBD1	CASSALGTGGTEAFF	TGTGCCAGCAGCGCCTTGGGGACAGGGGGCACTGAAGCTTTCTTT
NA	TRBJ1-1	TRBV5-1	NA	CASSFMTQNTEAFF	TGCGCCAGCAGCTTTATGACACAGAACACTGAAGCTTTCTTT
few	TRBJ2-1	TRBV20-1	TRBD2	CSARDLAGSSYNEQFF	TGCAGTGCTAGAGATCTAGCGGGGAGCTCCTACAATGAGCAGTTCTTC
few	TRBJ2-5	TRBV29-1	NA	CSVPGLNPTGQYF	TGCAGCGTCCCAGGCTTAAATCCTACGGGGCAGTACTTC
NA	TRBJ2-1	TRBV7-9	NA	CASSSSAAYNERFF	TGTGCCAGCAGCTCTAGCGCGGCCTACAATGAGCGGTTCTTC
once	TRBJ1-4	TRBV6-5	TRBD1	CASKSSGTGREKLFF	TGTGCCAGCAAATCTTCCGGGACAGGGCGGGAAAAACTGTTTTTT
few	TRBJ1-5	TRBV15	NA	CATSKGMNQPQHF	TGTGCCACCAGCAAGGGGATGAATCAGCCCCAGCATTTT
NA	TRBJ2-2	TRBV6-1	TRBD1	CASARTGGPGELFF	TGTGCCAGCGCACGGACAGGGGGTCCCGGGGAGCTGTTTTTT
NA	TRBJ2-7	TRBV5-1	NA	CASSRIDHSYEQYF	TGCGCCAGCAGCCGAATTGACCACTCCTACGAGCAGTACTTC
NA	TRBJ2-5	TRBV3-1	NA	CATQRGVAGPQETQYF	TGTGCCACCCAGAGGGGGGTAGCGGGCCCCCAAGAGACCCAGTACTTC
few	TRBJ2-5	TRBV3-1	NA	CASSQNVVTDVETQYF	TGTGCCAGCAGCCAGAACGTCGTCACGGACGTAGAGACCCAGTACTTC